Below, one T cell receptor beta chain is given with its context. TCRdb's copy holds only in-frame clones and misses some; the assay was immunoSEQ multiplex PCR. The profile shows 250,000 to 350,000 clones, roughly 87% of them singletons. V trimming: 0 bases; J trimming: 0 bases; junction bases outside the gene matches: 6. This CDR3 is built from 17 residues. Germline CDR1 is MRHNA and CDR2 is SNTAGT. The sample belongs to a study of blood T cell repertoires in COVID-19. Study context: Samples representing acute and convalescent COVID-19 were sourced from the United States, Italy and Spain.

The genes are TRBV6-4 and TRBJ2-3; TRBD2 matches at 7 bases. Sequenced input: peripheral blood. The receptor comes from a woman aged 50 to 60 who had recovered from COVID-19. The DNA for the CDR3 is TGTGCCAGCAGTGACTCGCTTCTAGCGGCCAGCACAGATACGCAGTATTTT. Residues: CASSDSLLAASTDTQYF.